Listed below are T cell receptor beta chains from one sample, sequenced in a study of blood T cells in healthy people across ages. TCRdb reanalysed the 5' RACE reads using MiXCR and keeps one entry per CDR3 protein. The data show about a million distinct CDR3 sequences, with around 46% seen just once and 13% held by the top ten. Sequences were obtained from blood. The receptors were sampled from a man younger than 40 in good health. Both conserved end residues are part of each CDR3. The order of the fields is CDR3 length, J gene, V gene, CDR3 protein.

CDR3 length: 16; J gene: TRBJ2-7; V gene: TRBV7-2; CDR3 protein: CASSLLGQGVFYEQYF
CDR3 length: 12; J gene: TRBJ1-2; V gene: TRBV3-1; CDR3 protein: CASRHDREGYTF
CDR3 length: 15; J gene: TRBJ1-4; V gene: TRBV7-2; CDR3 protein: CASSPLGTGAEKLFF
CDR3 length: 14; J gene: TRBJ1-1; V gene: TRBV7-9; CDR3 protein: CASSLAGTNAEAFF
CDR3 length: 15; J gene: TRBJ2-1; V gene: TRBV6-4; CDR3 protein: CASGTDRGGSNEQFF
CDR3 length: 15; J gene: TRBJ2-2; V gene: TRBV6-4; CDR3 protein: CASSVGGSGTGELFF
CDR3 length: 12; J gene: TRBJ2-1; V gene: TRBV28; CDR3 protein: CASSPQEETQFF
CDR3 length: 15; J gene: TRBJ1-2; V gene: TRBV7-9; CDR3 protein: CASSLGSTDSNGYTF
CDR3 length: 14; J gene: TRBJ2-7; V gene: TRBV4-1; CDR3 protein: CASSFDRGAYEQYF
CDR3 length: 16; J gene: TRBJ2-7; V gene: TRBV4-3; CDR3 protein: CASSQDLRTGSYEQYF
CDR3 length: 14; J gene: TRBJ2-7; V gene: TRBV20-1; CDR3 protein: CSARTPFGTYEQYF
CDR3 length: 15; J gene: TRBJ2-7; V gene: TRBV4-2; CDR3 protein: CASSQELRGAYEQYF
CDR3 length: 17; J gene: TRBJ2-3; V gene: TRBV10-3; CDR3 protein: CAIGEKTSGGAGGTQYF
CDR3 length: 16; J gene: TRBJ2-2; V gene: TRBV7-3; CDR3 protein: CASSRDRGTNTGELFF
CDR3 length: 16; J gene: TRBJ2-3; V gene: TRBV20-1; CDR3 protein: CSARDGASGDTDTQYF
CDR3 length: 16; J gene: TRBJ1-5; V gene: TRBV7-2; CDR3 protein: CASSLRGAGRNQPQHF
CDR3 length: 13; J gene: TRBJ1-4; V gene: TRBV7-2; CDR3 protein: CASSRQGNEKLIF
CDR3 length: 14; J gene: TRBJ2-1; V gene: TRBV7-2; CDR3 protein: CASTRGLAGDEQFF
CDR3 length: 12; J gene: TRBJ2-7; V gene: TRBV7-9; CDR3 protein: CASGHEAYEQYF
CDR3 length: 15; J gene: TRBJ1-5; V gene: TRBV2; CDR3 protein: CTSSGEKQGGQPQHF
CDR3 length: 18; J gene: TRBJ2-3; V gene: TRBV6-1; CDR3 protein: CASKTMAGRSRSTDTQYF
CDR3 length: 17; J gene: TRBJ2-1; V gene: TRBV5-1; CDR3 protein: CASSLYRISGGNNEQFF
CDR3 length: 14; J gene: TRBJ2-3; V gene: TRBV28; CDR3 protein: CASSSSRGSDTQYF
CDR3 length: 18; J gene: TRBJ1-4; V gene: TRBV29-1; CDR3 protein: CSPVVVGGVSYLNEKLFF